This T cell receptor (beta chain) was recorded in a study of T cells in Graves' hyperthyroidism and ophthalmopathy. Amplification yielded TCR beta CDR3 regions, with RNA transcripts as the source. During a first-round RT-PCR of the TCR CDR3, the HTBI primer set was used. TCRdb reprocessed the multiplex PCR reads with MiXCR, giving one entry per CDR3 protein. The sample has a few hundred thousand distinct CDR3 sequences, 15% to 18% seen once. Comments on this clonotype: Its antigen is unknown. Compared with germline, one end of the junction differs, possibly owing to a read error.

Study outcomes and limitations: Most clonotypes expanded in thyroid above 0.001 were likewise present in blood.

The germline V gene has CDR1 MNHEY and CDR2 SMNVEV (reference sequence). CDR3 length: 16 amino acids. Newly diagnosed hyperthyroidism patients aged 18 to 65 years had disease lasting under 2 months. When hyperthyroidism was first diagnosed, the blood sample was taken, preceding any ophthalmopathy symptoms. Each 10 ml fresh peripheral blood draw supplied the PBMCs. The chain joins TRBV27 to TRBJ2-3; 11 positions agree with TRBD2. The source material was blood. This clonotype was sampled from a young woman with Graves' hyperthyroidism that later progressed to Graves' ophthalmopathy. The CDR3: CAGSAGLAASTDTQYF. CDR3 DNA: TGTGCCGGCAGTGCGGGACTAGCGGCTAGCACAGATACGCAGTATTTT.